A selection of T cell receptor beta chains follows, all from one sample in a study of T cells in Graves' hyperthyroidism and ophthalmopathy. TCRdb processed the multiplex PCR reads anew with MiXCR; each CDR3 protein has one entry. The table has around 620,000 distinct CDR3 sequences, around 15% seen once. The material sequenced was blood. Receptors were obtained from a woman younger than 45 with Graves' hyperthyroidism. The CDR3 runs from the conserved cysteine through the conserved F or W. Each record gives: D gene, clone size, V gene, J gene, CDR3 protein, CDR3 DNA. A D gene is named only where the DNA matches it firmly. Part of the rows lack a size; the others show once, few, many or a class for expanded clones.

D: NA
size: few
V: TRBV27
J: TRBJ1-2
CDR3: CASSSIELLNYGYTF
DNA: TGTGCCAGCAGTTCAATTGAACTCCTTAACTATGGCTACACCTTC

D: NA
size: NA
V: TRBV10-3
J: TRBJ1-1
CDR3: CAIRAIGGDTEAFF
DNA: TGTGCCATCAGGGCCATTGGGGGGGACACTGAAGCTTTCTTT

D: NA
size: NA
V: TRBV30
J: TRBJ2-7
CDR3: CAWGQRSRGEQYF
DNA: TGTGCCTGGGGGCAGAGAAGCCGAGGCGAGCAGTACTTC

D: NA
size: many
V: TRBV28
J: TRBJ1-5
CDR3: CASSFVAVNQPQHF
DNA: TGTGCCAGCAGTTTTGTGGCAGTCAATCAGCCCCAGCATTTT

D: NA
size: many
V: TRBV5-1
J: TRBJ1-1
CDR3: CASSLQGQNTEAFF
DNA: TGCGCCAGCAGCTTACAGGGTCAGAACACTGAAGCTTTCTTT

D: NA
size: many
V: TRBV27
J: TRBJ2-7
CDR3: CASSRNSGPYEQYF
DNA: TGTGCCAGCAGTAGAAATAGCGGACCCTACGAGCAGTACTTC

D: NA
size: few
V: TRBV3-1
J: TRBJ1-1
CDR3: CASSQGPGGMNTEAFF
DNA: TGTGCCAGCAGCCAAGGGCCGGGAGGGATGAACACTGAAGCTTTCTTT

D: NA
size: NA
V: TRBV11-3
J: TRBJ1-5
CDR3: CASSLGRTALQPQHF
DNA: TGTGCCAGCAGCTTGGGTCGGACAGCCCTTCAGCCCCAGCATTTT

D: NA
size: NA
V: TRBV6-1
J: TRBJ1-5
CDR3: CASSPPGPPGGPQHF
DNA: TGTGCCAGCAGTCCGCCGGGACCTCCCGGGGGGCCCCAGCATTTT

D: NA
size: many
V: TRBV12-3/TRBV12-4
J: TRBJ2-3
CDR3: CASSPDRDTQYF
DNA: TGTGCCAGCAGTCCAGATCGAGATACGCAGTATTTT

D: NA
size: many
V: TRBV20-1
J: TRBJ1-6
CDR3: CSARSSTRPTLHF
DNA: TGCAGTGCTAGGAGCAGTACTCGGCCAACCCTCCACTTT

D: NA
size: few
V: TRBV5-6
J: TRBJ2-2
CDR3: CASSTRGTGELFF
DNA: TGTGCCAGCTCAACGCGAGGGACCGGGGAGCTGTTTTTT

D: NA
size: many
V: TRBV6-2/TRBV6-3
J: TRBJ1-1
CDR3: CASSIRQVLTEAFF
DNA: TGTGCCAGCAGTATAAGACAGGTCTTAACTGAAGCTTTCTTT

D: NA
size: once
V: TRBV24-1
J: TRBJ1-5
CDR3: CATSDFRDPSQPQHF
DNA: TGTGCCACCAGTGATTTCAGGGATCCGAGTCAGCCCCAGCATTTT

D: NA
size: many
V: TRBV28
J: TRBJ2-7
CDR3: CASRPPAAYEQYF
DNA: TGTGCCAGCAGGCCTCCAGCCGCCTACGAGCAGTACTTC

D: TRBD2
size: many
V: TRBV7-9
J: TRBJ2-1
CDR3: CASSSRTSGRPDEQFF
DNA: TGTGCCAGCAGCTCCCGGACTAGCGGACGGCCGGATGAGCAGTTCTTC

D: TRBD2
size: once
V: TRBV4-1
J: TRBJ2-3
CDR3: CASSQDAGVPDTQYF
DNA: TGCGCCAGCAGCCAAGACGCGGGAGTACCAGATACGCAGTATTTT

D: NA
size: NA
V: TRBV5-1
J: TRBJ2-5
CDR3: CASSFGPGGETQYF
DNA: NA

D: NA
size: many
V: TRBV6-1
J: TRBJ1-5
CDR3: CASTRQEENQPQHF
DNA: TGTGCCAGCACTCGACAGGAGGAAAACCAGCCCCAGCATTTT

D: NA
size: NA
V: TRBV12-5
J: TRBJ1-3
CDR3: CASGLVNSGNTIYF
DNA: TGTGCTAGTGGTTTGGTGAACTCTGGAAACACCATATATTTT

D: NA
size: many
V: TRBV15
J: TRBJ2-7
CDR3: CATSRVGTLSYEQYF
DNA: TGTGCCACCAGCAGAGTCGGTACACTCTCCTACGAGCAGTACTTC

D: TRBD1
size: few
V: TRBV3-1
J: TRBJ1-2
CDR3: CASSQWDRDYGYTF
DNA: TGTGCCAGCAGCCAATGGGACAGGGACTATGGCTACACCTTC

D: TRBD2
size: NA
V: TRBV20-1
J: TRBJ2-1
CDR3: CSASTGVAGVEQFF
DNA: TGCAGTGCTAGTACTGGAGTAGCGGGAGTTGAGCAGTTCTTC

D: NA
size: many
V: TRBV28
J: TRBJ2-7
CDR3: CASRRDGIPSYEQYF
DNA: TGTGCCAGCAGACGCGACGGGATCCCCTCCTACGAGCAGTACTTC

D: NA
size: NA
V: TRBV7-8
J: TRBJ2-2
CDR3: CASSVVHGELFF
DNA: TGTGCCAGCAGTGTCGTTCACGGGGAGCTGTTTTTT

D: NA
size: many
V: TRBV6-5
J: TRBJ1-4
CDR3: CASSYSSGEKLFF
DNA: TGTGCCAGCAGTTACTCCTCAGGTGAAAAACTGTTTTTT

D: TRBD1
size: NA
V: TRBV11-1
J: TRBJ1-3
CDR3: CASSSDRVGNTIYF
DNA: TGTGCCAGCAGCTCGGACAGGGTCGGAAACACCATATATTTT

D: NA
size: few
V: TRBV4-3
J: TRBJ2-7
CDR3: CASSQDQGLFYEQYF
DNA: TGCGCCAGCAGCCAAGATCAGGGCCTCTTCTACGAGCAGTACTTC

D: NA
size: once
V: TRBV5-1
J: TRBJ2-7
CDR3: CASSEGLRVSYEQYF
DNA: TGCGCCAGCAGCGAGGGACTTCGTGTGTCATACGAGCAGTACTTC

D: NA
size: many
V: TRBV6-4
J: TRBJ2-1
CDR3: CASSDSTSNEQFF
DNA: TGTGCCAGCAGTGACTCGACTAGCAATGAGCAGTTCTTC

D: NA
size: few
V: TRBV12-3/TRBV12-4
J: TRBJ2-4
CDR3: CASSPGQVNIQYF
DNA: TGTGCCAGCAGTCCCGGACAAGTAAACATTCAGTACTTC

D: NA
size: few
V: TRBV27
J: TRBJ2-7
CDR3: CASRRMDSYEQYF
DNA: TGTGCCAGCAGGCGGATGGATTCCTACGAGCAGTACTTC

D: TRBD1
size: many
V: TRBV7-2
J: TRBJ2-1
CDR3: CASSLFPGQGFNEQFF
DNA: TGTGCCAGCAGCTTATTCCCGGGACAGGGGTTCAATGAGCAGTTCTTC

D: NA
size: many
V: TRBV20-1
J: TRBJ1-1
CDR3: CSARDRWGAIAFF
DNA: TGCAGTGCTAGAGATCGGTGGGGGGCAATAGCTTTCTTT

D: TRBD1
size: many
V: TRBV18
J: TRBJ1-1
CDR3: CASSPDQGAVEAFF
DNA: TGTGCCAGCTCACCAGATCAGGGGGCGGTTGAAGCTTTCTTT

D: NA
size: few
V: TRBV4-3
J: TRBJ2-7
CDR3: CASSQDPREINEQYF
DNA: TGCGCCAGCAGCCAAGATCCCCGGGAGATCAACGAGCAGTACTTC

D: NA
size: many
V: TRBV20-1
J: TRBJ2-1
CDR3: CSAEAPLFYNEQFF
DNA: TGCAGTGCTGAGGCCCCACTCTTCTACAATGAGCAGTTCTTC

D: TRBD2
size: many
V: TRBV13
J: TRBJ2-3
CDR3: CASSQSSGARRDTQYF
DNA: TGTGCCAGCAGCCAATCTAGCGGGGCGCGGAGGGATACGCAGTATTTT

D: NA
size: many
V: TRBV7-9
J: TRBJ2-1
CDR3: CASSSNTGSAYNEQFF
DNA: TGTGCCAGCAGCTCCAACACAGGGAGCGCCTACAATGAGCAGTTCTTC

D: NA
size: many
V: TRBV6-1
J: TRBJ2-2
CDR3: CASSSQGSGELFF
DNA: TGTGCCAGCAGTTCACAGGGTTCCGGGGAGCTGTTTTTT

D: TRBD1
size: few
V: TRBV27
J: TRBJ1-5
CDR3: CASGDRDNQPQHF
DNA: TGTGCCAGCGGCGACAGGGACAATCAGCCCCAGCATTTT

D: NA
size: many
V: TRBV11-3
J: TRBJ2-1
CDR3: CASSLAAPGNEQFF
DNA: TGTGCCAGCAGCTTAGCAGCCCCTGGGAATGAGCAGTTCTTC

D: NA
size: NA
V: TRBV15
J: TRBJ1-5
CDR3: CATSRGTEDRSQHF
DNA: TGTGCCACCAGCAGAGGTACTGAGGACCGGTCCCAGCATTTT

D: TRBD2
size: few
V: TRBV7-2
J: TRBJ2-1
CDR3: CASSPKTSGRIGHNEQFF
DNA: TGTGCCAGCAGCCCAAAGACTAGCGGGAGGATAGGCCACAATGAGCAGTTCTTC